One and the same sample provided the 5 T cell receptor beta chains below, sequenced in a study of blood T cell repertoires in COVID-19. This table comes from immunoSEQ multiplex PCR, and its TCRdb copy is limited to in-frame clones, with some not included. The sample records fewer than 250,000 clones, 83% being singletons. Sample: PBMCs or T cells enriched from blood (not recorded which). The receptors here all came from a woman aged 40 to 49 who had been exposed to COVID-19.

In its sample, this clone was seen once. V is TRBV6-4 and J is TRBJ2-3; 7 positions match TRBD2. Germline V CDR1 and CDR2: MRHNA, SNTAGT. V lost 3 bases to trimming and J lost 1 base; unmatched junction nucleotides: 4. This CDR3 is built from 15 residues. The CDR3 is CASSEGGTRTDTQYF. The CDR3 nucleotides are TGTGCCAGCAGTGAGGGGGGGACGCGCACAGATACGCAGTATTTT.

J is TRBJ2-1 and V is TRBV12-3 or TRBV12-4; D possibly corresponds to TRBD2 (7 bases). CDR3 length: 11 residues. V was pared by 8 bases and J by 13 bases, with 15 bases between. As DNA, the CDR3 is TGTGCCAGCGCGCACGGGGGGCATCAGTTCTTC. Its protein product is CASAHGGHQFF.

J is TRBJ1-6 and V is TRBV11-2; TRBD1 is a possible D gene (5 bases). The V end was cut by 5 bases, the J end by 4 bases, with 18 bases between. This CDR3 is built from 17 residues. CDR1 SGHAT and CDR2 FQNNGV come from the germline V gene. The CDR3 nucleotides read TGTGCCAGCAGCGATTCCCATAACGGGGGTTATAATTCACCCCTCCACTTT. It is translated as CASSDSHNGGYNSPLHF.

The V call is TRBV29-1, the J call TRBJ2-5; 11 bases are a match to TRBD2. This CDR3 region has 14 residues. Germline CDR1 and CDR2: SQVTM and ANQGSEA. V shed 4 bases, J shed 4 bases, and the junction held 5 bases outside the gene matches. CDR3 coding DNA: TGCAGCGTTGTTGGAGGGACTAGCGGAGAGACCCAGTACTTC. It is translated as CSVVGGTSGETQYF.

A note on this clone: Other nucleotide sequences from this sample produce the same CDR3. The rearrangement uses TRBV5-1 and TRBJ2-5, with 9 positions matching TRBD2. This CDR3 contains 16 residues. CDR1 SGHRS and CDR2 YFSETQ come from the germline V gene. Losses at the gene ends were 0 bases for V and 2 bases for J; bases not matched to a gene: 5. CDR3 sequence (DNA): TGCGCCAGCAGCTTGGTGTTGGCGGGGGGGCAAGAGACCCAGTACTTC. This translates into CASSLVLAGGQETQYF.